This is a list of T cell receptor beta chains from one sample in a study of shared clonotypes between healthy human individuals. Clones were sequenced by immunoSEQ multiplex PCR, and TCRdb holds only the in-frame ones, with some missing. The sample consists of about 2 million clones, approximately 95% of them appearing once. Material for sequencing was naive CD8+ T cells sorted from blood. Source of these receptors: a man younger than 35 in good health. Both conserved end residues are part of each CDR3. A D gene is named only where the DNA matches it firmly. Rows give clone size only sometimes, using once, few, many, or a class for an expanded clone.

d_gene	v_gene	abundance	j_gene	CDR3nt	CDR3aa
.	TRBV7-9	.	TRBJ2-5	TGTGCCAGCAGCCCCCGACTAGGAGAGGGACGAGAGACCCAGTACTTC	CASSPRLGEGRETQYF
TRBD1	TRBV6-5	.	TRBJ1-5	TGTGCCAGCACCCCGACAGGGTTTAGCAATCAGCCCCAGCATTTT	CASTPTGFSNQPQHF
.	TRBV19	.	TRBJ2-7	TGTGCCAGTAGTATAGCCGCCGGTTACGAGCAGTACTTC	CASSIAAGYEQYF
.	TRBV4-1	.	TRBJ1-4	TGCGCCAGCAGCCAAGATCCAGGGGATGGGGAAAAACTGTTTTTT	CASSQDPGDGEKLFF
TRBD1	TRBV6-1	.	TRBJ2-7	TGTGCCAGCAGCTGGACAGGGGGATTCGACGAGCAGTACTTC	CASSWTGGFDEQYF
.	TRBV27	.	TRBJ2-3	TGTGCCAGCAGTACCCTTGGCTCTAGCACAGATACGCAGTATTTT	CASSTLGSSTDTQYF
TRBD2	TRBV27	.	TRBJ2-5	TGTGCCAGCAGTTGGGGACTAGCGGGAGGGCAAGAGACCCAGTACTTC	CASSWGLAGGQETQYF
.	TRBV19	once	TRBJ2-3	TGTGCCAGTAGTATAGGCGGGACTAGCACAGATACGCAGTATTTT	CASSIGGTSTDTQYF
.	TRBV19	.	TRBJ1-5	TGTGCCAGTAGTATGTCGTCAGGGAATCAGCCCCAGCATTTT	CASSMSSGNQPQHF
.	TRBV4-1	.	TRBJ1-3	TGCGCCAGCAGCCCCTCTGGAAACACCATATATTTT	CASSPSGNTIYF
.	TRBV27	.	TRBJ2-1	TGTGCCAGCAGTCTCATTCAGGGAGTATTGGAGTTCTTC	CASSLIQGVLEFF
.	TRBV19	once	TRBJ1-2	TGTGCCACCACACCGGAGGGACGGCCTAACTATGGCTACACCTTC	CATTPEGRPNYGYTF
.	TRBV28	.	TRBJ1-2	TGTGCCAGCAGTTCCCTCCGCGATGGGTGCACTAACTATGGCTACACCTTC	CASSSLRDGCTNYGYTF
TRBD2	TRBV12-5	.	TRBJ2-1	TGTGCTAGTGGTACCGGGACTAGCGAGTACAATGAGCAGTTCTTC	CASGTGTSEYNEQFF